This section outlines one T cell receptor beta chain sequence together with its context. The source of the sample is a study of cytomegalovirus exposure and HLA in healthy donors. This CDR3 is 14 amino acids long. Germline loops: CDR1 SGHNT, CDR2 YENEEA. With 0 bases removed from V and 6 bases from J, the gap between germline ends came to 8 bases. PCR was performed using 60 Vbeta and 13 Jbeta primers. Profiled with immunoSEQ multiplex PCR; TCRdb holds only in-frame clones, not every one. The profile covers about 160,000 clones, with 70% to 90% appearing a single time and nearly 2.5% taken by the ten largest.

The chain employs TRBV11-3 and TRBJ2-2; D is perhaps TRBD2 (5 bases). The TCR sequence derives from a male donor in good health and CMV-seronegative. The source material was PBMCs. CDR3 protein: CASSLDRDSGELFF. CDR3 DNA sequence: TGTGCCAGCAGCTTAGATCGGGATTCCGGGGAGCTGTTTTTT.